This TCR beta chain was identified in a study of blood T cell repertoires in COVID-19. As for the study in general: The United States, Italy and Spain supplied acute and convalescent COVID-19 samples.

Authors' methods: Estimation of nucleated cell counts was performed using reference gene primer amplification. The table came from immunoSEQ multiplex PCR; TCRdb's copy has only in-frame clones and leaves some out. The DNA was the basis for D and trimming; V, J and clone size are from that table. The data hold approximately 250,000 clones, with 84% observed a single time. The CDR3 totals 14 residues. V was clipped by 2 bases and J by 1 base, with 9 bases between them. Germline CDR1 is MNHNS and CDR2 is SASEGT. The sample was peripheral blood. V usage is TRBV6-1 and J usage is TRBJ2-7; D gene ambiguous. The origin of this receptor is a woman in her 40s who had recovered from COVID-19. The CDR3 bases are TGTGCCAGCAGTGAATGGCAGGAATCCTACGAGCAGTACTTC. Its translation is CASSEWQESYEQYF.